A selection of T cell receptor beta chains follows, all from one sample in a study of blood T cell repertoires in COVID-19. Method: immunoSEQ multiplex PCR; TCRdb's copy keeps in-frame clones and lacks some. Of around 260,000 clones listed, about 89% were seen once; the top ten hold roughly 0.8%. The sequencing sample was made of peripheral blood. These receptors all stem from a young man with acute or convalescent COVID-19. CDR3s include the opening cysteine and the closing phenylalanine or tryptophan. Fields, in order: D gene, J gene, V gene, clone size, CDR3 length, CDR3 protein, CDR3 DNA. D genes are given only for firm matches. Clone size appears in some rows only: once, few, many, or a class for an expanded clone.

>NA|TRBJ1-5|TRBV19|NA|14
CASSIPGSGQPQHF
TGTGCCAGTAGTATACCAGGTTCAGGGCAGCCCCAGCATTTT
>TRBD1|TRBJ1-2|TRBV27|NA|14
CASSPVDRGDGYTF
TGTGCCAGCAGTCCGGTGGACAGGGGGGATGGCTACACCTTC
>TRBD2|TRBJ2-5|TRBV5-1|NA|15
CASSPRTSGQETQYF
TGCGCCAGCAGCCCCCGGACTAGCGGTCAAGAGACCCAGTACTTC
>NA|TRBJ2-1|TRBV19|NA|15
CASSMGGGSYNEQFF
TGTGCCAGTAGTATGGGCGGAGGTTCCTACAATGAGCAGTTCTTC
>TRBD2|TRBJ2-1|TRBV5-4|NA|17
CASSLGTGTRRGGEQFF
TGTGCCAGCAGCCTAGGGACCGGGACTAGGAGGGGGGGTGAGCAGTTCTTC
>NA|TRBJ2-3|TRBV6-5|NA|13
CASREGSVDTQYF
TGTGCCAGCAGGGAGGGTTCGGTTGATACGCAGTATTTT
>TRBD2|TRBJ2-5|TRBV7-8|many|16
CASSPSRAGGLETQYF
TGTGCCAGCAGCCCGTCAAGGGCGGGGGGGCTAGAGACCCAGTACTTC
>NA|TRBJ2-7|TRBV7-9|NA|13
CASSSPPRSEQYF
TGTGCCAGCAGCTCCCCGCCCCGCAGCGAGCAGTACTTC
>TRBD1|TRBJ1-1|TRBV6-5|NA|13
CASTGQGRTEAFF
TGTGCCAGCACTGGACAGGGCAGAACTGAAGCTTTCTTT
>NA|TRBJ2-7|TRBV6-8|NA|18
CASSYSSINVYLSREQYF
TGTGCCAGCAGTTACTCGAGTATTAACGTCTACCTAAGCCGCGAGCAGTACTTC
>TRBD2|TRBJ2-2|TRBV11-3|NA|20
CASSLVGTSRSSGYTGELFF
TGTGCCAGCAGCTTAGTCGGGACTAGCCGTTCCTCAGGGTACACCGGGGAGCTGTTTTTT
>NA|TRBJ2-1|TRBV9|NA|15
CASSVSRWDNNEQFF
TGTGCCAGCAGCGTGTCAAGGTGGGACAACAATGAGCAGTTCTTC
>TRBD1|TRBJ2-1|TRBV10-1|NA|13
CASSRDRDNEQFF
TGCGCCAGCAGCCGGGACAGGGACAATGAGCAGTTCTTC
>TRBD1|TRBJ2-2|TRBV7-3|few|17
CASSLYWTGEKAGELFF
TGTGCCAGCAGCTTATACTGGACAGGGGAGAAAGCCGGGGAGCTGTTTTTT
>NA|TRBJ2-7|TRBV28|NA|14
CASNRADSSYEQYF
TGTGCCAGCAACCGAGCCGACAGCTCCTACGAGCAGTACTTC
>NA|TRBJ2-1|TRBV30|NA|14
CAWRAMGLLNEQFF
TGTGCCTGGAGGGCGATGGGACTCCTCAATGAGCAGTTCTTC
>NA|TRBJ2-2|TRBV28|NA|14
CASIGRGRGGELFF
TGTGCCAGCATCGGGCGGGGCCGGGGCGGGGAGCTGTTTTTT
>NA|TRBJ1-5|TRBV19|once|14
CASSYPGENQPQHF
TGTGCCAGTAGTTATCCGGGGGAAAATCAGCCCCAGCATTTT
>NA|TRBJ2-1|TRBV5-6|NA|16
CASSLAPGASYNEQFF
TGTGCCAGCAGCTTGGCTCCAGGGGCCTCCTACAATGAGCAGTTCTTC
>NA|TRBJ2-2|TRBV18|NA|15
CASSRDFLNTGELFF
TGTGCCAGCTCAAGGGACTTTTTAAACACCGGGGAGCTGTTTTTT
>TRBD2|TRBJ2-5|TRBV6-1|NA|15
CASSELAGGQETQYF
TGTGCCAGCAGTGAACTAGCGGGAGGCCAAGAGACCCAGTACTTC
>NA|TRBJ2-1|TRBV4-1|NA|16
CASSPEGTWSYNEQFF
TGCGCCAGCAGCCCTGAAGGGACTTGGTCCTACAATGAGCAGTTCTTC
>TRBD1|TRBJ2-7|TRBV20-1|NA|16
CSASGQGTVPSLEQYF
TGCAGTGCTAGTGGACAGGGCACTGTTCCCTCCCTCGAGCAGTACTTC
>TRBD1|TRBJ2-1|TRBV5-1|NA|18
CASSLKSRVGTGYNEQFF
TGCGCCAGCAGCTTGAAGTCTCGTGTAGGGACAGGTTACAATGAGCAGTTCTTC
>TRBD2|TRBJ2-7|TRBV27|NA|17
CASSSLGLDGWSYEQYF
TGTGCCAGCAGTAGCTTGGGACTAGATGGGTGGAGCTACGAGCAGTACTTC
>TRBD2|TRBJ2-5|TRBV6-5|NA|15
CASSYLAGVRETQYF
TGTGCCAGCAGTTACCTAGCGGGGGTGAGGGAGACCCAGTACTTC